Listed below are T cell receptor beta chains from one sample, sequenced in a study of vaccination effects on CD4 cells after COVID-19. No antigen has been identified for these receptors. Using immunoSEQ multiplex PCR, the repertoire was profiled, and TCRdb retains in-frame clones only, with some absent. Of tens of thousands of clones listed, roughly 69% are singletons. The sequences come from CD4+ T cells from PBMCs cultured with HCoV-NL63 spike peptides, collected before COVID-19 vaccination. These receptors came from a human donor who had a prior SARS-CoV-2 infection. CDR3s include the opening cysteine and the closing phenylalanine or tryptophan. Fields, in order: clone size, J gene, V gene, D gene, CDR3 protein, CDR3 DNA. D genes are given only for firm matches. Clone size is stated in some rows and not others, as once, few, many or a class when expanded.

NA	TRBJ2-2	TRBV9	NA	CASSVAPSNTGELFF	TGTGCCAGCAGCGTAGCTCCGTCGAACACCGGGGAGCTGTTTTTT
NA	TRBJ2-1	TRBV18	TRBD1	CASSPGTGGGDEQFF	TGTGCCAGCTCACCAGGGACAGGGGGCGGCGATGAGCAGTTCTTC
NA	TRBJ2-2	TRBV2	TRBD2	CASNPRGLAGGTGELFF	TGTGCCAGCAACCCCAGGGGACTAGCGGGCGGCACCGGGGAGCTGTTTTTT
NA	TRBJ2-2	TRBV19	NA	CASRPGIAGELFF	TGTGCCAGTAGGCCAGGGATTGCCGGGGAGCTGTTTTTT
NA	TRBJ1-6	TRBV7-3	NA	CASSLRGGSYNSPLHF	TGTGCCAGCAGCTTGAGGGGTGGATCCTATAATTCACCCCTCCACTTT
NA	TRBJ2-7	TRBV7-9	TRBD1	CASRPTSYRGDVGQYF	TGTGCCAGCAGACCCACCAGCTACAGGGGCGACGTTGGGCAGTACTTC
NA	TRBJ1-5	TRBV19	TRBD1	CASSPGDRGQGQPQHF	TGTGCCAGTAGTCCCGGGGACAGGGGGCAGGGTCAGCCCCAGCATTTT
NA	TRBJ2-2	TRBV7-2	TRBD2	CASSSPSGGAAGTGELFF	TGTGCCAGCAGCTCCCCTAGCGGGGGGGCGGCGGGCACCGGGGAGCTGTTTTTT
NA	TRBJ2-2	TRBV15	TRBD1	CATSRPNRGQNTGELFF	TGTGCCACCAGCAGACCTAACAGGGGGCAAAACACCGGGGAGCTGTTTTTT
few	TRBJ2-1	TRBV29-1	NA	CSVVQTITYNEQFF	TGCAGCGTTGTCCAGACCATCACCTACAATGAGCAGTTCTTC
NA	TRBJ1-1	TRBV27	NA	CASSLSVTSTEAFF	TGTGCCAGCAGTTTATCGGTGACGAGCACTGAAGCTTTCTTT
NA	TRBJ1-2	TRBV11-3	TRBD1	CASSLAPGQGDGYTF	TGTGCCAGCAGCTTAGCTCCGGGACAGGGGGACGGCTACACCTTC
NA	TRBJ2-5	TRBV30	NA	CAWNNPSRSPGGTQYF	TGTGCCTGGAACAATCCCTCTCGATCGCCCGGAGGGACCCAGTACTTC
medium-sized	TRBJ2-3	TRBV30	TRBD2	CALSGGSTDTQYF	TGTGCCCTCTCGGGAGGCAGCACAGATACGCAGTATTTT
NA	TRBJ2-6	TRBV2	TRBD1	CASRETGAGANVLTF	TGTGCCAGCAGGGAAACAGGGGCTGGGGCCAACGTCCTGACTTTC
once	TRBJ2-3	TRBV7-3	TRBD1	CASSRSRGQGLDTQYF	TGTGCCAGCAGCCGCTCCAGAGGACAGGGATTAGATACGCAGTATTTT
once	TRBJ1-5	TRBV19	NA	CASSLGGLWGPQHF	TGTGCCAGTAGTCTGGGGGGACTTTGGGGGCCCCAGCATTTT
few	TRBJ2-2	TRBV7-3	NA	CASSLGASRGTGELFF	TGTGCCAGCAGCTTAGGGGCTAGCCGAGGGACCGGGGAGCTGTTTTTT
once	TRBJ2-3	TRBV7-2	TRBD2	CASSPRTSGRDTQYF	TGTGCCAGCAGCCCCCGGACTAGCGGGAGAGATACGCAGTATTTT
NA	TRBJ1-2	TRBV27	NA	CASSSRAQANYGYTF	TGTGCCAGCAGTTCAAGGGCTCAAGCTAACTATGGCTACACCTTC
few	TRBJ1-1	TRBV6-6	NA	CASSYFRWEDTEAFF	TGTGCCAGCAGTTACTTCCGCTGGGAGGACACTGAAGCTTTCTTT
NA	TRBJ2-7	TRBV6-5	NA	CASSYPLGEQYF	TGTGCCAGCAGTTACCCGTTAGGGGAGCAGTACTTC
NA	TRBJ2-7	TRBV2	NA	CAGVGLRSYEQYF	TGTGCCGGAGTGGGACTCCGCTCCTACGAGCAGTACTTC
NA	TRBJ2-7	TRBV4-2	TRBD1	CASSSTGDGYEQYF	TGTGCCAGCAGCTCGACAGGGGATGGCTACGAGCAGTACTTC
NA	TRBJ1-6	TRBV2	TRBD1	CASTGTGNSPLHF	TGTGCCAGCACAGGGACAGGGAATTCACCCCTCCACTTT